This T cell receptor (beta chain) comes out of a study of identifying expanded T cells in peripheral blood. Study findings and constraints: About 1.2 clones differed between technical replicates, versus approximately 17 and 20 over time.

TCRdb's copy holds only in-frame clones and misses some; the assay was immunoSEQ multiplex PCR. The sample carries tens of thousands of clones, roughly 81% recorded once. The CDR3 spans 17 residues. CDR1 is MDHEN and CDR2 is SYDVKM in the germline V gene. V lost 6 bases, J lost 0 bases, and 21 bases lay in between. Healthy donors had no documented immune events, such as infections, while sampled. A few counts support this clone. Its cognate antigen is unknown. The chain is built from TRBV28 and TRBJ2-7; D possibly uses TRBD1 or TRBD2 (6 bases each). This receptor was identified in a person aged 18 to 75 in good health. Sequencing was carried out using blood. CDR3 in amino acids: CASRRGWRAGHSYEQYF. DNA of the CDR3: TGTGCCAGCAGGAGGGGGTGGAGGGCAGGGCACTCCTACGAGCAGTACTTC. Supplemented by reference TRBV28 and TRBJ2-7, the full variable domain reads DVKVTQSSRYLVKRTGEKVFLECVQDMDHENMFWYRQDPGLGLRLIYFSYDVKMKEKGDIPEGYSVSREKKERFSLILESASTNQTSMYLCASRRGWRAGHSYEQYFGPGTRLTVT.